The 15 T cell receptor beta chains below all came from one sample that was sequenced in a study of blood T cells in healthy people across ages. Using a J-beta primer mix together with a sample-barcoded 5' primer, a second PCR was run for about 6 to 11 cycles. In TCRdb, the 5' RACE reads were re-called with MiXCR into one record per CDR3 protein. Seen here are 1.4 million or so distinct CDR3 sequences, approximately 43% observed once, and the top ten hold about 4%. Sequenced sample: blood. The receptors here all came from a young woman in good health.

The sample holds a few counts of this clonotype. V and J are TRBV4-2 and TRBJ2-1, with 9 bases identical to TRBD2. TRBJ2-7 explains the end of the DNA better; the J call may be wrong. Germline V lookup: CDR1 LGHNA, CDR2 YNFKEQ. This CDR3 is 15 amino acids long. DNA for the CDR3: TGTGCCAGCAGATTTAGCGGGAGCTCCTACAATGAGCAGTACTTC. Translating gives CASRFSGSSYNEQYF.

The chain couples TRBV7-2 to TRBJ2-7; the match to TRBD1 covers 9 bases. This CDR3 is 15 amino acids long. V dropped 5 bases and J dropped 6; count of bases not matched to a gene: 11. The germline V gene has CDR1 SGHTA and CDR2 FQGNSA. CDR3 coding DNA: TGTGCCAGCAGCCCTTACAGGGGGCTCCAACTCGAGCAGTACTTC. Protein sequence: CASSPYRGLQLEQYF. The full variable domain, with the rest looked up from reference TRBV7-2 and TRBJ2-7, is GAGVSQSPSNKVTEKGKDVELRCDPISGHTALYWYRQSLGQGLEFLIYFQGNSAPDKSGLPSDRFSAERTGGSVSTLTIQRTQQEDSAVYLCASSPYRGLQLEQYFGPGTRLTVT.

This chain uses TRBV25-1 with TRBJ2-1; TRBD1 aligns across 7 bases. This CDR3 has 19 residues. Losses at the gene ends were 3 bases for V and 7 bases for J; bases not matched to a gene: 21. The germline CDR1 and CDR2 sequences are MGHDK and SYGVNS. CDR3 loop: CASSDLFASQDRQRNEQFF. In nucleotides, the CDR3 is TGTGCCAGCAGTGACCTCTTTGCGAGTCAGGACAGGCAAAGGAATGAGCAGTTCTTC. Filled out from reference TRBV25-1 and TRBJ2-1, the complete variable domain reads EADIYQTPRYLVIGTGKKITLECSQTMGHDKMYWYQQDPGMELHLIHYSYGVNSTEKGDLSSESTVSRIRTEHFPLTLESARPSHTSQYLCASSDLFASQDRQRNEQFFGPGTRLTVL.

This clonotype showed up just a few times. CDR3 DNA: TGTGCCAGCAGTCCCAACAGGCGGCTCGATGAAAAACTGTTTTTT. The encoded protein is CASSPNRRLDEKLFF. The chain links TRBV6-2 or TRBV6-3 to TRBJ1-4; D is possibly TRBD1 (5 bases). The germline V and J ends were trimmed by 5 bases and 6 bases, with 16 bases remaining between them. Looked up from germline, CDR1 is MNHEY and CDR2 is SVGEGT. The CDR3 runs to 15 residues.

In its sample, this clonotype was seen a few times. The J gene is TRBJ1-5, the V gene TRBV7-2; TRBD1 is a possible D gene (6 bases). Germline values: CDR1 SGHTA, CDR2 FQGNSA. The CDR3 is 15 amino acids. Trimming removed 3 bases from V and 1 base from J, with 10 bases in between. For the CDR3, the DNA is TGTGCCAGCAGCTTGACAGGTCTGAGCAATCAGCCCCAGCATTTT. It encodes CASSLTGLSNQPQHF.

J is TRBJ1-5 and V is TRBV6-2 or TRBV6-3; D may be TRBD1 (5 bases). Trimming stripped 2 bases from V and 10 bases from J, with 15 bases between. The germline V gene encodes CDR1 MNHEY and CDR2 SVGEGT. The CDR3 loop spans 14 amino acids. As DNA, the CDR3 is TGTGCCAGCAGTTACGGGCCCTCGGGGGGACCCCAGCATTTT. Translating gives CASSYGPSGGPQHF.

The V and J genes are TRBV7-9 and TRBJ2-6; D is possibly TRBD2 (5 bases). Germline CDR1 SEHNR, CDR2 FQNEAQ (reference sequence). This CDR3 is built from 20 residues. Trimming shortened V by 8 bases and J by 0 bases, and 26 bases separated the two germline ends. The DNA of the CDR3 is TGTGCCAGCGAAGATTGGGCAGGCCCTAGCCAAAACTCTGGGGCCAACGTCCTGACTTTC. It codes for CASEDWAGPSQNSGANVLTF.

The rearrangement uses TRBV5-1 and TRBJ2-7, with D possibly called TRBD1 or TRBD2 (5 bases each). The CDR3 extends over 13 amino acids. V lost 8 bases and J lost 5, with 17 bases in between. Germline loops: CDR1 SGHRS, CDR2 YFSETQ. The CDR3 DNA follows: TGCGCCAGTTCTTCCGGGACGGAAGACGAGCAGTACTTC. Protein product: CASSSGTEDEQYF.

The chain carries TRBV20-1 and TRBJ1-2, with D hard to call. Germline CDR1 reads DFQATT; CDR2 reads SNEGSKA (reference sequence). The CDR3 spans 13 residues. The V gene lost 6 bases and the J gene lost 0 bases, with 11 bases spanning the gap. The DNA of the CDR3 is TGCAGTGCCCGAGGGAAAGCTAACTATGGCTACACCTTC. Amino acids: CSARGKANYGYTF.

This clonotype has a handful of counts. The chain uses TRBV20-1 and TRBJ2-3; D gene uncertain. V lost 8 bases and J 7 bases, leaving 19 bases between the germline ends. Germline V gives CDR1 DFQATT, CDR2 SNEGSKA (reference sequence). This CDR3 contains 13 residues. As DNA, the CDR3 is TGCAGTTTCCCTGGCGAACTCACGCATACGCAGTATTTT. Translated: CSFPGELTHTQYF.

This chain connects TRBV2 to TRBJ2-5; D is uncertain. Germline values: CDR1 SNHLY, CDR2 FYNNEI. V was clipped by 7 bases and J by 5 bases, with 14 bases between them. The CDR3 is 13 residues long. For the CDR3, the DNA is TGTGCCAGCAAACCAGTGGGGAAGGAGACCCAGTACTTC. Translated, it gives CASKPVGKETQYF. Together with reference TRBV2 and TRBJ2-5, the CDR3 gives the full variable domain: EPEVTQTPSHQVTQMGQEVILRCVPISNHLYFYWYRQILGQKVEFLVSFYNNEISEKSEIFDDQFSVERPDGSNFTLKIRSTKLEDSAMYFCASKPVGKETQYFGPGTRLLVL.

A few counts support this clonotype. This chain connects TRBV20-1 to TRBJ2-4; D possibly uses TRBD1 or TRBD2 (5 bases each). The tail of the sequence fits TRBJ2-7 better, so the J call may be wrong. Looked up from germline, CDR1 is DFQATT and CDR2 is SNEGSKA (reference sequence). The length of the CDR3 is 14 residues. The CDR3 region has the DNA TGCAGTGCTAAGGTCCGGGACCTCTTTTACGAGCAGTACTTC. As protein: CSAKVRDLFYEQYF.

V and J are TRBV4-1 and TRBJ2-7, with 8 nucleotides matching TRBD2. CDR1 is MGHRA, CDR2 YSYEKL, per germline. Trimming removed 1 base from V and 4 bases from J; junction bases left unmatched: 12. The CDR3 runs 17 residues. Written as DNA, the CDR3 is TGCGCCAGCAGCCAAGTGACAACGGCGGGAGGTCAGTACGAGCAGTACTTC. This sequence encodes CASSQVTTAGGQYEQYF.

This chain uses TRBV11-2 with TRBJ2-7, with 9 positions matching TRBD1. With 1 base clipped from V and 2 bases from J, the junction kept 3 bases outside the gene matches. Germline-derived CDR1 and CDR2 are SGHAT and FQNNGV. The CDR3 spans 15 residues. The CDR3 protein is CASSLGRDRAYEQYF. The DNA for the CDR3 is TGTGCCAGCAGCTTAGGTCGGGACAGGGCCTACGAGCAGTACTTC.

This sequence joins TRBV9 and TRBJ1-1, with D maybe TRBD1 (6 bases). Germline CDR1 and CDR2: SGDLS and YYNGEE. The CDR3 runs 15 residues. Trimming cost V 0 bases and J 3 bases, with 12 bases left between them. The CDR3 loop reads CASSVAGALDTEAFF. DNA for the CDR3: TGTGCCAGCAGCGTAGCGGGGGCCCTGGACACTGAAGCTTTCTTT. The whole variable domain, filled in from reference TRBV9 and TRBJ1-1, reads DSGVTQTPKHLITATGQRVTLRCSPRSGDLSVYWYQQSLDQGLQFLIQYYNGEERAKGNILERFSAQQFPDLHSELNLSSLELGDSALYFCASSVAGALDTEAFFGQGTRLTVV.